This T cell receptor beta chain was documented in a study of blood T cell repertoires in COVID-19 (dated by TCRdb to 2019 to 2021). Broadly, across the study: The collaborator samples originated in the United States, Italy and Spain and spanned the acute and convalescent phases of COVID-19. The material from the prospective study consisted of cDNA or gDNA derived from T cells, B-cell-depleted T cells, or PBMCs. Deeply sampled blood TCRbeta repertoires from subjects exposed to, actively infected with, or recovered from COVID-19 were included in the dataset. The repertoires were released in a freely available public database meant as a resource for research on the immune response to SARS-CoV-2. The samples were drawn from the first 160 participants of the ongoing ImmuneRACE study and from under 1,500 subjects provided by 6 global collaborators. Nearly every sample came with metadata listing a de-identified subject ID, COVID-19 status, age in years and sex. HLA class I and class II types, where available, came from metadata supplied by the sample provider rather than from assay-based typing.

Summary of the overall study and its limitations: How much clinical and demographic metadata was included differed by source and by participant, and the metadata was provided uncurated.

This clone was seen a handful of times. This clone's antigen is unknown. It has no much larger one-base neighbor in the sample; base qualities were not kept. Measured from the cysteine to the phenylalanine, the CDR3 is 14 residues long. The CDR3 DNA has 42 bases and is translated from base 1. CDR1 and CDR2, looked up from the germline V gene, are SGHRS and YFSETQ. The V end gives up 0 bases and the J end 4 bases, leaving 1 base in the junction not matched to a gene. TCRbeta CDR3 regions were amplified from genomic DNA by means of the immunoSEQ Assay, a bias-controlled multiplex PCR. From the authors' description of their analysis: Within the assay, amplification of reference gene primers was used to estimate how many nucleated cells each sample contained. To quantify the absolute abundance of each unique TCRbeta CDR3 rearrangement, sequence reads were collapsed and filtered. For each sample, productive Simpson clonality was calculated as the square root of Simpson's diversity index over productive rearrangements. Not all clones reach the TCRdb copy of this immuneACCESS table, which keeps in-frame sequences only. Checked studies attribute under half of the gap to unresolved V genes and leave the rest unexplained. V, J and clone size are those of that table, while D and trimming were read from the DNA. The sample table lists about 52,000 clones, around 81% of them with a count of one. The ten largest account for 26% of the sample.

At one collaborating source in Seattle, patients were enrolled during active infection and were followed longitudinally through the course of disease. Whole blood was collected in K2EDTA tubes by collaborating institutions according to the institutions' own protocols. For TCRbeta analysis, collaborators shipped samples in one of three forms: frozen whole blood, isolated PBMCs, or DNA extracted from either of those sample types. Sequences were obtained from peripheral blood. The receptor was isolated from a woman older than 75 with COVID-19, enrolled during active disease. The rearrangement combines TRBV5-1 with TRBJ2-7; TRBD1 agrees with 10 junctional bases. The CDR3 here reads CASSLGGQGYEQYF. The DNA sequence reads TGCGCCAGCAGCTTGGGGGGACAGGGGTACGAGCAGTACTTC.